This TCR beta chain was sequenced in a study of T cell responses to AZD1222 COVID-19 vaccine. Study details: Pooled samples include second doses given at about 4 or 12 weeks. Broader study findings: Spike-specific TCR breadth and depth rose after two AZD1222 doses. Just a handful of AZD1222 recipients tested seropositive at baseline. Clonal diversity was possibly underestimated, and white British individuals and females predominated among donors.

The CDR3 length is 11 residues. V lost 3 bases and J lost 5, with 7 bases in between. Looked up from germline, CDR1 is GTSNPN and CDR2 is SVGIG (reference sequence). Generated by immunoSEQ multiplex PCR, the TCRdb table keeps only in-frame clones and is missing some. Seen here are approximately 100,000 clones, around 87% observed once, and the top ten hold about 12%. On this clone itself: Its antigen remains unidentified.

The rearrangement uses TRBV30 and TRBJ1-1; no definite D call. The source of this sequence is an adult in good health. Sequenced here: peripheral blood, sampled on day 0 of AZD1222 vaccination. The CDR3 loop reads CAWSWGTEAFF. CDR3 nucleotide sequence: TGTGCCTGGAGCTGGGGAACTGAAGCTTTCTTT.